A single sample gave rise to the 2 T cell receptor beta chains below, sequenced in a study of blood T cells in healthy people across ages. The use of a sample-barcoded 5' primer and a J-beta primer mix characterized a second PCR of about 7 to 12 cycles. Via MiXCR, TCRdb re-called the 5' RACE reads, giving one row per CDR3 protein. The table shows 1.5 million to 2 million distinct CDR3 sequences, with under 30% occurring only once. Sequenced sample: blood. These receptor sequences come from a woman aged 30 to 39 in good health.

To note about this clonotype: Germline and junction disagree at one end, which may indicate a read error. The genes are TRBV29-1 and TRBJ2-1; 12 nucleotides align to TRBD2. CDR3 length: 20 amino acids. Germline CDR1 SQVTM, CDR2 ANQGSEA. The CDR3 sequence: CSVEDLPGLAGSSSYNERFF. CDR3 DNA: TGCAGCGTTGAAGATCTTCCGGGACTAGCGGGCAGTAGCTCCTACAATGAGCGGTTCTTC.

In its sample, this clonotype was seen a few times. The CDR3 region is CSAHKAGKPNEQFF. DNA for the CDR3: TGCAGCGCTCATAAAGCGGGAAAACCCAATGAGCAGTTCTTC. The chain has TRBV29-1 and TRBJ2-1; TRBD2 agrees at 7 bases. The CDR3 totals 14 residues. The germline CDR1 and CDR2 sequences are SQVTM and ANQGSEA. V shed 7 bases and J 6 bases; nucleotides not matched to a gene: 12.